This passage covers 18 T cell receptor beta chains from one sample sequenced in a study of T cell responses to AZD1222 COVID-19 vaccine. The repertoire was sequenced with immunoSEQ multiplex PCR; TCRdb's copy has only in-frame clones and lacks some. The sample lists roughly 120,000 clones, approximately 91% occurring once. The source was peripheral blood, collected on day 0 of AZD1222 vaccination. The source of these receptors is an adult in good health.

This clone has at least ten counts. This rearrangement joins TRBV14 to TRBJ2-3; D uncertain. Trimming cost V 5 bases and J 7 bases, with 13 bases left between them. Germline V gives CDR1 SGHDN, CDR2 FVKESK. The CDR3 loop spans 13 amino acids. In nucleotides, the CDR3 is TGTGCCAGCAGCTCCCATATAGGGAATACGCAGTATTTT. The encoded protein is CASSSHIGNTQYF.

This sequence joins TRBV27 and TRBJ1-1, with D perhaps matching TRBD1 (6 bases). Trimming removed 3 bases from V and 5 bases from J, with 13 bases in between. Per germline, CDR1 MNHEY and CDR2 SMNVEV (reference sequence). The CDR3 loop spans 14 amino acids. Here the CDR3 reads CASSLSWGRTEAFF. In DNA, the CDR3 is TGTGCCAGCAGTTTGAGCTGGGGGCGGACTGAAGCTTTCTTT.

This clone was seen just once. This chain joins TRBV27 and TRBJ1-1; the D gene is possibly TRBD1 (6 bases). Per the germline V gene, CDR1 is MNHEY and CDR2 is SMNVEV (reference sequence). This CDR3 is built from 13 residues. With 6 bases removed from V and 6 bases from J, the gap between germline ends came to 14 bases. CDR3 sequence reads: CASRGTGWAEAFF. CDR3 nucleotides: TGTGCCAGCAGGGGAACAGGGTGGGCTGAAGCTTTCTTT.

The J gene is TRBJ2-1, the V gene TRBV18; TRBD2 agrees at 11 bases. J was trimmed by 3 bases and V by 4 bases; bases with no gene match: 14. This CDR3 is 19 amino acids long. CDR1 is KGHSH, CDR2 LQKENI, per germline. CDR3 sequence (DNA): TGTGCCAGCTCACTTCAGGTTGGCGTGGGACTAGCGGACTACAATGAGCAGTTCTTC. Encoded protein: CASSLQVGVGLADYNEQFF.

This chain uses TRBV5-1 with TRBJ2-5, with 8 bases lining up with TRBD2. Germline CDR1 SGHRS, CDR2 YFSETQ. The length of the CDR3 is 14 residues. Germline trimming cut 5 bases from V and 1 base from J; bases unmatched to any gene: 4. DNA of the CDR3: TGCGCCAGCAGGGTAGCGGGGTTCCAAGAGACCCAGTACTTC. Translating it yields CASRVAGFQETQYF.

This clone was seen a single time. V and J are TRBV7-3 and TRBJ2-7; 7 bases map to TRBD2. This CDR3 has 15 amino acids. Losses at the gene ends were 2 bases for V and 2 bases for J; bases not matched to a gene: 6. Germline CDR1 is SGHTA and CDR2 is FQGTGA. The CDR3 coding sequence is TGTGCCAGCAGCTTAGAGGGCGGGAGCCCCTACGAGCAGTACTTC. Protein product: CASSLEGGSPYEQYF.

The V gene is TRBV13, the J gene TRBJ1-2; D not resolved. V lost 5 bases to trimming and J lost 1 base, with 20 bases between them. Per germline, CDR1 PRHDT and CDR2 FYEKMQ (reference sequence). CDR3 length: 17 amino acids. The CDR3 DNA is TGTGCCAGCAGCCTCGTGGGAGGGCCCCTGCTTAACTATGGCTACACCTTC. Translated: CASSLVGGPLLNYGYTF.

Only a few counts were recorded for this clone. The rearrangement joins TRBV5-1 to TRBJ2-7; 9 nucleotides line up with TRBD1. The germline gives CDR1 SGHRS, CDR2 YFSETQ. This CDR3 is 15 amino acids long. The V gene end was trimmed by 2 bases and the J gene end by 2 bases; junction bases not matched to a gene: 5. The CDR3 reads CASSFFGTGTYEQYF. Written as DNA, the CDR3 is TGCGCCAGCAGCTTTTTCGGGACAGGGACCTACGAGCAGTACTTC.

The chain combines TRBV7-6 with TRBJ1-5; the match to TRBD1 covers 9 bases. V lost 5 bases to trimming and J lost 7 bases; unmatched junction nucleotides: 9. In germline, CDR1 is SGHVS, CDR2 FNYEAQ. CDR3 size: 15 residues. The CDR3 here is CASSLLQGAGQPQHF. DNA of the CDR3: TGTGCCAGCAGCCTCCTACAGGGGGCCGGGCAGCCCCAGCATTTT.

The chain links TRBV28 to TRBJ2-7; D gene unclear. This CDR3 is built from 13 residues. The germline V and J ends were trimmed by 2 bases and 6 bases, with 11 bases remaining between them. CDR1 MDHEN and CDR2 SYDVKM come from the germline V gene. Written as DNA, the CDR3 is TGTGCCAGCAGTTTAAGGGTCCTCGGCGAGCAGTACTTC. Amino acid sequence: CASSLRVLGEQYF. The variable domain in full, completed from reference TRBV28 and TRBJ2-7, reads DVKVTQSSRYLVKRTGEKVFLECVQDMDHENMFWYRQDPGLGLRLIYFSYDVKMKEKGDIPEGYSVSREKKERFSLILESASTNQTSMYLCASSLRVLGEQYFGPGTRLTVT.

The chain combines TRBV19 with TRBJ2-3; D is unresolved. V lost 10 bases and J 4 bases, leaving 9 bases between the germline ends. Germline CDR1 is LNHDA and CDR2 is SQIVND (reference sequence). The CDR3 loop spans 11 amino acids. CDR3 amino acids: CATLLADTQYF. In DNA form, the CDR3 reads TGTGCCACCCTCCTCGCAGATACGCAGTATTTT.

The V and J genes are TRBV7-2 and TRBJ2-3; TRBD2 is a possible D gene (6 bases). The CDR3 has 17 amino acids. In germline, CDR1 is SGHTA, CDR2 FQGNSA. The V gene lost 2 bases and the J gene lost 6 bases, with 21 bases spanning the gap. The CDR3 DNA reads TGTGCCAGCAGCTTATCCCTCTTTGCGGGGCCGGGGGATACGCAGTATTTT. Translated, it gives CASSLSLFAGPGDTQYF.

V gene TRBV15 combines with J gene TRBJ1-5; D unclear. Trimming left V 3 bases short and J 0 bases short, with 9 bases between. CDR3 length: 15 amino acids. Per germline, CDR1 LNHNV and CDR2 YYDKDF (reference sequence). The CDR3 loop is CATSSRVNSNQPQHF. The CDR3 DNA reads TGTGCCACCAGCAGCCGGGTAAATAGCAATCAGCCCCAGCATTTT.

The DNA of the CDR3 is TGTGCCAGCAGCGACACGAGCGGCAGCTCCTACAATGAGCAGTTCTTC. Its protein is CASSDTSGSSYNEQFF. The rearrangement joins TRBV7-9 to TRBJ2-1, with a weak D call TRBD2 (5 bases). Deletions cut 5 bases from V and 0 bases from J, with 14 bases between. Germline lookup yields CDR1 SEHNR and CDR2 FQNEAQ (reference sequence). The CDR3 contains 16 residues.

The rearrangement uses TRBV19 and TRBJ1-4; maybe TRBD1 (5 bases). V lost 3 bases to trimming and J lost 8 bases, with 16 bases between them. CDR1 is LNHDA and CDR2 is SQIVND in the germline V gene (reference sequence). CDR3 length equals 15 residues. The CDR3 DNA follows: TGTGCCAGTAGTATGGAGGACGGGGGAATCGAAAAACTGTTTTTT. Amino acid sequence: CASSMEDGGIEKLFF.

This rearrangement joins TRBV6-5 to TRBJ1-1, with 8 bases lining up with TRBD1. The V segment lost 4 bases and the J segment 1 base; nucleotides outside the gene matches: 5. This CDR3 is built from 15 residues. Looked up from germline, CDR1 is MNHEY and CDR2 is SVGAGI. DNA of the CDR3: TGTGCCAGCAGTTCTCCTGACAGGGGGAACACTGAAGCTTTCTTT. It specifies CASSSPDRGNTEAFF.

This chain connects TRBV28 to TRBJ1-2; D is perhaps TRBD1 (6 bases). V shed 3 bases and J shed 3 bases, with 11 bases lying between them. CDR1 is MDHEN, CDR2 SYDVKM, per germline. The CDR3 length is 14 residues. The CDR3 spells CASSLNGGDYGYTF. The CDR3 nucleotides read TGTGCCAGCAGTTTGAACGGGGGCGACTATGGCTACACCTTC.

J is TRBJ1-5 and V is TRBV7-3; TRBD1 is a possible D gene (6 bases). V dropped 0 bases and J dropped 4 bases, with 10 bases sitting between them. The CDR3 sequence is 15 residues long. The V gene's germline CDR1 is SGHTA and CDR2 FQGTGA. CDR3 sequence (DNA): TGTGCCAGCAGCTTAACGGGGGGCGGGAATCAGCCCCAGCATTTT. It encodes CASSLTGGGNQPQHF.